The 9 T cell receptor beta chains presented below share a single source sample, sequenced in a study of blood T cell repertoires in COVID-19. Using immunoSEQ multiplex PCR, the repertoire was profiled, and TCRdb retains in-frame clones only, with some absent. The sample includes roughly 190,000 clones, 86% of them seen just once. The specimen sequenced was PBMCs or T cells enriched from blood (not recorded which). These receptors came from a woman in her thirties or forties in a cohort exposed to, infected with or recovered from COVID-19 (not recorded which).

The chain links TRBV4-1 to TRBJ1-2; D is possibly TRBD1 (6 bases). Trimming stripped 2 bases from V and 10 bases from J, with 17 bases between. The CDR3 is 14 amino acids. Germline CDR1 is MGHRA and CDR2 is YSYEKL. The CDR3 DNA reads TGCGCCAGCAGCCAAACGACAGGAGGCCTAGTCTACACCTTC. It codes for CASSQTTGGLVYTF.

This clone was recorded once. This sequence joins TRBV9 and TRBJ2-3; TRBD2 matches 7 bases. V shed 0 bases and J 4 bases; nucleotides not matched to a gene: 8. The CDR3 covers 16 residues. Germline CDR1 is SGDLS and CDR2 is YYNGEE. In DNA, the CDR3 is TGTGCCAGCAGCGTAGCATATTCGGGGGGAGCAGATACGCAGTATTTT. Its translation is CASSVAYSGGADTQYF.

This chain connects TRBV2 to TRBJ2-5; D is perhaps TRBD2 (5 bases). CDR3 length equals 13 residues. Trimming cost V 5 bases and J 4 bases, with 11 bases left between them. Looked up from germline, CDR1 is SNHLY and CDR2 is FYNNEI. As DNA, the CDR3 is TGTGCCAGCAGTCAGGACTGGGGAGAGACCCAGTACTTC. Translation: CASSQDWGETQYF.

The CDR3 is CASSRGQENTEAFF. Written as DNA, the CDR3 is TGCGCCAGCAGCCGAGGACAGGAGAACACTGAAGCTTTCTTT. The V call is TRBV4-1, the J call TRBJ1-1; TRBD1 aligns across 7 bases. This CDR3 is built from 14 residues. Trimming took 4 bases from V and 1 from J; bases not matched to a gene: 3. CDR1 and CDR2 from the germline V gene are MGHRA and YSYEKL.

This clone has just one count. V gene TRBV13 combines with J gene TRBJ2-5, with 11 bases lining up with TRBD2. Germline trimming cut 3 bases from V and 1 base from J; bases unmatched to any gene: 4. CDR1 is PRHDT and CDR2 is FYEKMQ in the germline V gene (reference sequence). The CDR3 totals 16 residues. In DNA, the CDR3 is TGTGCCAGCAGCTTCCTAGCGGGGGGAACCCAAGAGACCCAGTACTTC. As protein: CASSFLAGGTQETQYF.

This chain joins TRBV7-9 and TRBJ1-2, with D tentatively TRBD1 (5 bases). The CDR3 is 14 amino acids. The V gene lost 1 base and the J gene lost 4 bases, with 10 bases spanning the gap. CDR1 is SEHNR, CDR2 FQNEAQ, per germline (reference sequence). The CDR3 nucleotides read TGTGCCAGCAGCTTAGTTCCAGGGATCTATGGCTACACCTTC. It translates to CASSLVPGIYGYTF.

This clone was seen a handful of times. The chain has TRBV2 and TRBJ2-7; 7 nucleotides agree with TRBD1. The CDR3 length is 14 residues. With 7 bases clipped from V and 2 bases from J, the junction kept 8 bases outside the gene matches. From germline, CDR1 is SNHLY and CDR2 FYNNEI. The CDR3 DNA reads TGTGCCAGCACCCGTGACAGGGCCACCTACGAGCAGTACTTC. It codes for CASTRDRATYEQYF.

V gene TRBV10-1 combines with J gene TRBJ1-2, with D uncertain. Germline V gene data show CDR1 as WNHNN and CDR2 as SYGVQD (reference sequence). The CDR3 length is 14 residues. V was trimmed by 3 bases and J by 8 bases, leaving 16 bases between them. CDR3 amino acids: CASSESWRTWGYTF. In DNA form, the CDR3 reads TGCGCCAGCAGTGAATCTTGGCGGACTTGGGGCTACACCTTC.

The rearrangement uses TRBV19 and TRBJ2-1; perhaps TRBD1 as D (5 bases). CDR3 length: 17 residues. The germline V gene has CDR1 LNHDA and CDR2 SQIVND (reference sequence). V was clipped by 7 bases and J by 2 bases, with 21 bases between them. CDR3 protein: CASIPRFRKGPYNEQFF. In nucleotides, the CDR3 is TGTGCCAGTATCCCCCGATTTAGAAAGGGGCCCTACAATGAGCAGTTCTTC. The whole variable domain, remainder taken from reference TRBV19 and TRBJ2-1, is DGGITQSPKYLFRKEGQNVTLSCEQNLNHDAMYWYRQDPGQGLRLIYYSQIVNDFQKGDIAEGYSVSREKKESFPLTVTSAQKNPTAFYLCASIPRFRKGPYNEQFFGPGTRLTVL.